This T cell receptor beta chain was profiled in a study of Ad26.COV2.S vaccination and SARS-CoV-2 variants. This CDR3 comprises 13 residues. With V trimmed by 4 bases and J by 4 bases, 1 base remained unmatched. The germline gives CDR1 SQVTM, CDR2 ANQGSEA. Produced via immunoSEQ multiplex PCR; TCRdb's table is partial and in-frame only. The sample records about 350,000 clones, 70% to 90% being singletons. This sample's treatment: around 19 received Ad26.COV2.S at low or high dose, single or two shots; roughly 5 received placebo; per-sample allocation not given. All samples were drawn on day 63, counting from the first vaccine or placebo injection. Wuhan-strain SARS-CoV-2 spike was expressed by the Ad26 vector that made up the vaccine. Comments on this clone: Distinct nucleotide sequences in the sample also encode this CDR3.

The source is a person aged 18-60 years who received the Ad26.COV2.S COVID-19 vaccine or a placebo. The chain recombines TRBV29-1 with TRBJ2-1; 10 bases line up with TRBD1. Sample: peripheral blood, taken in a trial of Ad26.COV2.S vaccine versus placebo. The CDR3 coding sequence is TGCAGCGTTGGACAGGGGGCATACAATGAGCAGTTCTTC. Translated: CSVGQGAYNEQFF.